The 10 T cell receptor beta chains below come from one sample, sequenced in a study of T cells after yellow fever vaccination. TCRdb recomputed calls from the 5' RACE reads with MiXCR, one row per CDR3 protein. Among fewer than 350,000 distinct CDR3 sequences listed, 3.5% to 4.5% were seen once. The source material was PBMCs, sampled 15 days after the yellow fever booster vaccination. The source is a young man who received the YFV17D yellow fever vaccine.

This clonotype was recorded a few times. CDR3 nucleotides: TGTGCCAGCAGCTTATTTGAGGGTGACTATGGCTACACCTTC. Protein product: CASSLFEGDYGYTF. The V gene is TRBV7-2, the J gene TRBJ1-2; D is ambiguous. This CDR3 region has 14 residues. The V end was cut by 2 bases, the J end by 3 bases, with 10 bases between. Germline V CDR1 and CDR2: SGHTA, FQGNSA.

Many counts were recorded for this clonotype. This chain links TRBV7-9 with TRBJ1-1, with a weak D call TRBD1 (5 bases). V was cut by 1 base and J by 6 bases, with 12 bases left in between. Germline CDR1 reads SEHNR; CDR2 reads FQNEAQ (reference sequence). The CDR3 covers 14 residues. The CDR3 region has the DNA TGTGCCAGCAGCTTAGACAGTACGGGGGCTGAAGCTTTCTTT. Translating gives CASSLDSTGAEAFF.

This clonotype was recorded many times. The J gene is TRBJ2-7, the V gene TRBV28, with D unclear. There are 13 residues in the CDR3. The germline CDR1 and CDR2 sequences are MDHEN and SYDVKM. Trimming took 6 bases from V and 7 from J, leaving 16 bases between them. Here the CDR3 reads CASSPTSAGEQYV. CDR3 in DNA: TGTGCCAGCAGCCCGACTTCGGCAGGTGAGCAGTACGTC.

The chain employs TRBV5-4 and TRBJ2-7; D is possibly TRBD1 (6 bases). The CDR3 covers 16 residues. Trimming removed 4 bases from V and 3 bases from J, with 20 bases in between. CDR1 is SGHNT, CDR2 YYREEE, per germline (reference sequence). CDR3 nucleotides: TGTGCCAGCAGCCCAAACGGCGGCGAGGGGGTCTACGAGCAGTACTTC. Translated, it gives CASSPNGGEGVYEQYF.

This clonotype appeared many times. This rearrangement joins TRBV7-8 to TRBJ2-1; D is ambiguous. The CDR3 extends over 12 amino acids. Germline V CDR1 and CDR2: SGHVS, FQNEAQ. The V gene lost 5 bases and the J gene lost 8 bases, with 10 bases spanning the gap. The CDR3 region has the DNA TGTGCCAGCAGCCCCTCGGGTGATGAGCAGTTCTTC. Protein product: CASSPSGDEQFF.

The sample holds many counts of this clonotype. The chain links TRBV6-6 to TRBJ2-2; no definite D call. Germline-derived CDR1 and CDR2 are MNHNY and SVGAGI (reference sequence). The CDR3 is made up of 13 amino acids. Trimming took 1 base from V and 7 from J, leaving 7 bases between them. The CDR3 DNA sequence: TGTGCCAGCAGTTACTTCAGTAGCGGGGAGCTGTTTTTT. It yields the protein CASSYFSSGELFF.

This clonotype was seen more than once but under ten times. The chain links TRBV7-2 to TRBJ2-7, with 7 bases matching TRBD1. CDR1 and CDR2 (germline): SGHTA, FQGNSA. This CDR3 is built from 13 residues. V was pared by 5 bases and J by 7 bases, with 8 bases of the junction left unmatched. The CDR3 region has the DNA TGTGCCAGCAGCCCGCGACAGGGAAGGGAGCAGTACTTC. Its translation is CASSPRQGREQYF.

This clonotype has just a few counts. This CDR3 is CATKQGKDTQYF. CDR3 DNA: TGTGCCACCAAACAGGGGAAGGATACGCAGTATTTT. The chain has TRBV10-3 and TRBJ2-3; 7 bases line up with TRBD1. The germline V gene has CDR1 ENHRY and CDR2 SYGVKD. This CDR3 is 12 amino acids long. With V trimmed by 10 bases and J by 6 bases, 7 bases remained unmatched.

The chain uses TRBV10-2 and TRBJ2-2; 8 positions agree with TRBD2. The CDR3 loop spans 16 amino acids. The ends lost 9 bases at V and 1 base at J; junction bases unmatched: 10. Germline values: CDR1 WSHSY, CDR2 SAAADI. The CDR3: CASTGPSGRNTGELFF. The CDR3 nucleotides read TGCGCCAGTACGGGACCTAGCGGGCGGAACACCGGGGAGCTGTTTTTT.

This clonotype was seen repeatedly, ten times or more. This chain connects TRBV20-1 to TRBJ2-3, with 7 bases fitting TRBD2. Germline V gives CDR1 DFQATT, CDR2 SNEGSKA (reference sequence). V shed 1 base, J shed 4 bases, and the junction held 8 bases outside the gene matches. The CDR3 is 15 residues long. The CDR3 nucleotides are TGCAGTGCTAGAGCGAGGCGGGGGAACCCAGATACGCAGTATTTT. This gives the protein CSARARRGNPDTQYF.